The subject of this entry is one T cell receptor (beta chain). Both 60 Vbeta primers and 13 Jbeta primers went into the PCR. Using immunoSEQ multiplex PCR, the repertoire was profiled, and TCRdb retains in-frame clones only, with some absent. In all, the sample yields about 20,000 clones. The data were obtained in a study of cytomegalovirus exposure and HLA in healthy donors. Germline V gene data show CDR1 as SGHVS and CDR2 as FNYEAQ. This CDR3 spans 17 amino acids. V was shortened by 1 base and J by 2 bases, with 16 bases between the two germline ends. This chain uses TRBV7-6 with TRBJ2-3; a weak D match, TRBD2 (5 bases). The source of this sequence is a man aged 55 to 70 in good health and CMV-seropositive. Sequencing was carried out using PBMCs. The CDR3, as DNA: TGTGCCAGCAGCTTAGGTTCTAGCAGCCGATTCACAGATACGCAGTATTTT. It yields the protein CASSLGSSSRFTDTQYF.